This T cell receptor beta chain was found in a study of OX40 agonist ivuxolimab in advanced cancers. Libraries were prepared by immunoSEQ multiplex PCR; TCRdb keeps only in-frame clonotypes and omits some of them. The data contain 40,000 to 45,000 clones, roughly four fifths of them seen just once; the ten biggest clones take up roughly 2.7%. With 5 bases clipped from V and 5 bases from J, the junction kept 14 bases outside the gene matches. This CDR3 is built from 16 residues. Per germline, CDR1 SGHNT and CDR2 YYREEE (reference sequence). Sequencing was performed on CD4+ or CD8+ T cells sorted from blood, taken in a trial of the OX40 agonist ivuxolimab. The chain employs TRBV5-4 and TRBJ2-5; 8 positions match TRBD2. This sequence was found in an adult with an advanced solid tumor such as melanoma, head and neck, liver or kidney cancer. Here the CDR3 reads CASSPRAGGPWETQYF. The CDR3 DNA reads TGTGCCAGCAGTCCAAGGGCGGGAGGTCCGTGGGAGACCCAGTACTTC.